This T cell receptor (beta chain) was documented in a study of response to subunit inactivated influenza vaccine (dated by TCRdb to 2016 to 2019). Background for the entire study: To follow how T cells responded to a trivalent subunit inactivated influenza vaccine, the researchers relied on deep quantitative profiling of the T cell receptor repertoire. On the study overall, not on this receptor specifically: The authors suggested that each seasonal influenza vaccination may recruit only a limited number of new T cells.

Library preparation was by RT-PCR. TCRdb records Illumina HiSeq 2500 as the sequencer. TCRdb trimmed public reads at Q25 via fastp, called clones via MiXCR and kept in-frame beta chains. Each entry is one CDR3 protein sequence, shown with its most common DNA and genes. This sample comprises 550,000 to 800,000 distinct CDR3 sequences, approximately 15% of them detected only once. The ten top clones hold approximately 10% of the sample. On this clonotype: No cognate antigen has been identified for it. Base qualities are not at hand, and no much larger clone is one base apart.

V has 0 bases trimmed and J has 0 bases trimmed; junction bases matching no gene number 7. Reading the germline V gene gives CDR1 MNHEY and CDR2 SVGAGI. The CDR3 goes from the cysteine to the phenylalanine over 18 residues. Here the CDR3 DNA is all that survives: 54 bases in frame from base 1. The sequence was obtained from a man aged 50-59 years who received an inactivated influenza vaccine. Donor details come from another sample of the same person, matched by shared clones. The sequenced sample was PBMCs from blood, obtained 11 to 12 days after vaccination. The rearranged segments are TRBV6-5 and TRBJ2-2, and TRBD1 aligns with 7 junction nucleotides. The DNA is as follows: TGTGCCAGCAGTTACTCCGCCCGGGACAGCTCGAACACCGGGGAGCTGTTTTTT. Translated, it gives CASSYSARDSSNTGELFF.